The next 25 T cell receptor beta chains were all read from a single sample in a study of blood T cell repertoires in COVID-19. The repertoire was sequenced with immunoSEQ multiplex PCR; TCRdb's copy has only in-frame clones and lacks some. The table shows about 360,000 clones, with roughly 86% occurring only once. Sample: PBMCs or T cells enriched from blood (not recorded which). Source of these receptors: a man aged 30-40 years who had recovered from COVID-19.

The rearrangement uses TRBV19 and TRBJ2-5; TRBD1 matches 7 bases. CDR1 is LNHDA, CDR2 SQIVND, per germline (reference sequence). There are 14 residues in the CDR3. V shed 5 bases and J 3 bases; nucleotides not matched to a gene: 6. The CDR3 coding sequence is TGTGCCAGTAGTGCACTGCAGGGGGAAGAGACCCAGTACTTC. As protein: CASSALQGEETQYF.

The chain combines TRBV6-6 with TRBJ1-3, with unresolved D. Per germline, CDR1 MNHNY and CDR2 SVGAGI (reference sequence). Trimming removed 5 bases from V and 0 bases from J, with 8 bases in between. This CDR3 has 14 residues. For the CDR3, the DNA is TGTGCCAGCAGTCCAAGCTCCTCTGGAAACACCATATATTTT. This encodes CASSPSSSGNTIYF.

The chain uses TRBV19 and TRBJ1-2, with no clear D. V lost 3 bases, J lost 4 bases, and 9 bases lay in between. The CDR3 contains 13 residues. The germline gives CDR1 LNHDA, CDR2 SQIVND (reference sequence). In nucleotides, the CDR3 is TGTGCCAGTAGTATCCAGGAAGGCTATGGCTACACCTTC. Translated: CASSIQEGYGYTF.

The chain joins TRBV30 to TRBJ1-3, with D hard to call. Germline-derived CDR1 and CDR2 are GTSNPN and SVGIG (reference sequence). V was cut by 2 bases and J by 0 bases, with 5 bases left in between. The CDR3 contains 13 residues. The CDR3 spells CAWSPGSGNTIYF. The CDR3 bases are TGTGCCTGGAGTCCCGGCTCTGGAAACACCATATATTTT.

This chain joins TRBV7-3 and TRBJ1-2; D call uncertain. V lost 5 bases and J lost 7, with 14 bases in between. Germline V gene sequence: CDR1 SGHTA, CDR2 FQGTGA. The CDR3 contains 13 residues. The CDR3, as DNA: TGTGCCAGCAGCCCGACCGTGGGCTCTGGCTACACCTTC. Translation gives CASSPTVGSGYTF.

CDR3 loop: CASSLEETYGYTF. The CDR3 DNA is TGTGCCAGCAGTTTGGAGGAGACCTATGGCTACACCTTC. This sequence joins TRBV12-3 or TRBV12-4 and TRBJ1-2; D is ambiguous. The CDR3 has 13 amino acids. V dropped 3 bases and J dropped 4 bases, with 9 bases sitting between them.

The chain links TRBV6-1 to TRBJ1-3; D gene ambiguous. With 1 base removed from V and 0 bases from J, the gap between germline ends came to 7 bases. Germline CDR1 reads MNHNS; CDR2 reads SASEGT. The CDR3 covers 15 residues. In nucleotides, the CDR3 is TGTGCCAGCAGTGAAGGGAGTCGCTCTGGAAACACCATATATTTT. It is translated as CASSEGSRSGNTIYF.

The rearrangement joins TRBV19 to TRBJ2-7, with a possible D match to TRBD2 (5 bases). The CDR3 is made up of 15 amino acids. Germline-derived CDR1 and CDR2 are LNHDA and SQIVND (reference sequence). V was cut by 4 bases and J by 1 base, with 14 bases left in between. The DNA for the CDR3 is TGTGCCAGTAGTAAAGCGGCAGGTGAGTCCTACGAGCAGTACTTC. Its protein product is CASSKAAGESYEQYF.

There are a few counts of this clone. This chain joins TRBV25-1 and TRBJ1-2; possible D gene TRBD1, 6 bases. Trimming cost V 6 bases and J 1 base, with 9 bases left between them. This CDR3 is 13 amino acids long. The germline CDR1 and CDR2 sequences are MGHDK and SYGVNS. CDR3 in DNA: TGTGCCAGCAGGGTGGACAGTAACTATGGCTACACCTTC. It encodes CASRVDSNYGYTF.

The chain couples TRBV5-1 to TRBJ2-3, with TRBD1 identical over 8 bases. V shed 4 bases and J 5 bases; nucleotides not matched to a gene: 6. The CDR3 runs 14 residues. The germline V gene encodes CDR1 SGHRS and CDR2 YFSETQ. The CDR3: CASSLWTGRDTQYF. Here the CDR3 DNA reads TGCGCCAGCAGCCTATGGACAGGGCGAGATACGCAGTATTTT.

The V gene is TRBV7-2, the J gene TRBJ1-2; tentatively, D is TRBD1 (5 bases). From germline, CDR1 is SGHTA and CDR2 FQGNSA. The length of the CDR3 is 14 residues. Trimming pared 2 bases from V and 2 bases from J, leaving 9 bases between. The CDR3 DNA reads TGTGCCAGCAGCTTACCCCCAGGGAACTATGGCTACACCTTC. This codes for CASSLPPGNYGYTF.

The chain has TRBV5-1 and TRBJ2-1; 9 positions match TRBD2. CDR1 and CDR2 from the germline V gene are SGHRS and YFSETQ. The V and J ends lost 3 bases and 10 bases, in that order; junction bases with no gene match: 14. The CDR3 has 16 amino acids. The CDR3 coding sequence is TGCGCCAGCAGCTATCCGGGACTAGCCTCGAAGAAGGAGCAGTTCTTC. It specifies CASSYPGLASKKEQFF.

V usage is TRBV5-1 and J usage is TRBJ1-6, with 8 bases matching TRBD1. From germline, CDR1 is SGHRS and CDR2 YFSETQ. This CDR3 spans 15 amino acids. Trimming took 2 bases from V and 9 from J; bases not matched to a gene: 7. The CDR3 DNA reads TGCGCCAGCAGCTTTGGACAGGGTGAGCGTTCACCCCTCCACTTT. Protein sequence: CASSFGQGERSPLHF.

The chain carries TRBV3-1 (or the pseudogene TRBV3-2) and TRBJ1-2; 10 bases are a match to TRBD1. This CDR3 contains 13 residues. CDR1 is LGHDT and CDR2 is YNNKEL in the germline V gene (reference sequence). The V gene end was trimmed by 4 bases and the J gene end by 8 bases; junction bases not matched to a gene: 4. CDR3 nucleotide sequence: TGTGCCAGCAGCCCGGGACAGGGGAGCGGCTACACCTTC. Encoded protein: CASSPGQGSGYTF.

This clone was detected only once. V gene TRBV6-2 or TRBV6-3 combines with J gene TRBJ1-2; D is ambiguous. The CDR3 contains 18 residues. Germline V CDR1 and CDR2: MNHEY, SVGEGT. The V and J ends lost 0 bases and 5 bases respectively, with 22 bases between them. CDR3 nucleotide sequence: TGTGCCAGCAGTTACTCGATGTCAGATTCATCCTCCTTTTATGGCTACACCTTC. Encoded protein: CASSYSMSDSSSFYGYTF.

This CDR3 reads CASSQDQGPDTQYF. The CDR3 DNA follows: TGTGCCAGCAGCCAAGACCAGGGTCCGGATACGCAGTATTTT. The chain recombines TRBV14 with TRBJ2-3, with D possibly being TRBD1 (5 bases). The CDR3 consists of 14 residues. V gave up 0 bases and J gave up 6 bases, with 10 bases separating them. Germline lookup yields CDR1 SGHDN and CDR2 FVKESK.

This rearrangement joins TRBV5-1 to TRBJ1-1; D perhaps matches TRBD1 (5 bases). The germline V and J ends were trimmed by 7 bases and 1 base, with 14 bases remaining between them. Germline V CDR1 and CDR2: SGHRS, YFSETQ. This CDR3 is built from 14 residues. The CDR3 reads CASLPGGANTEAFF. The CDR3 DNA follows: TGCGCCAGCTTGCCGGGTGGGGCGAACACTGAAGCTTTCTTT.

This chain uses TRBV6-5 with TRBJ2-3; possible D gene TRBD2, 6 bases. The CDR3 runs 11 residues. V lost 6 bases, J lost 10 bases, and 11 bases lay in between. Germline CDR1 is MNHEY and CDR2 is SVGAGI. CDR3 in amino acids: CASRSGHAQYF. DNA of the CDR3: TGTGCCAGCAGGAGCGGGCACGCGCAGTATTTT.

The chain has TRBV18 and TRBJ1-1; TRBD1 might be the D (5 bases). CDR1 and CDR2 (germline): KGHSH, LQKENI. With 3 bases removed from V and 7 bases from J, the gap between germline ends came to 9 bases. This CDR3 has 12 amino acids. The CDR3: CASSPWGIEAFF. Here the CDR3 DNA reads TGTGCCAGCTCACCTTGGGGCATTGAAGCTTTCTTT.

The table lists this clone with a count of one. The CDR3 DNA follows: TGTGCCAGCAGTTTGCAAAAGGGGACTGAAGCTTTCTTT. Translated, it gives CASSLQKGTEAFF. This chain joins TRBV12-3 or TRBV12-4 and TRBJ1-1; D perhaps matches TRBD1 (5 bases). The V end was cut by 3 bases, the J end by 5 bases, with 10 bases between. This CDR3 contains 13 residues.

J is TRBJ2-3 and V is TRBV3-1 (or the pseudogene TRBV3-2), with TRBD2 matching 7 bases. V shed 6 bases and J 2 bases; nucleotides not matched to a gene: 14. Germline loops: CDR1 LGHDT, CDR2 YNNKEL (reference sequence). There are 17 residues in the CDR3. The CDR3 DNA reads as TGTGCCAGCAGTCCCTTCAGCCTCGGGGGGTCCACAGATACGCAGTATTTT. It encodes CASSPFSLGGSTDTQYF.

The CDR3 DNA reads as TGTGCCACCAGTGACACCGGGACAGGGGAAACCGGGGAGCTGTTTTTT. Translating it yields CATSDTGTGETGELFF. The chain links TRBV24-1 to TRBJ2-2; 10 bases agree with TRBD1. The germline CDR1 and CDR2 sequences are KGHDR and SFDVKD. The length of the CDR3 is 16 residues. V lost 4 bases and J lost 5; bases outside the gene matches: 6.

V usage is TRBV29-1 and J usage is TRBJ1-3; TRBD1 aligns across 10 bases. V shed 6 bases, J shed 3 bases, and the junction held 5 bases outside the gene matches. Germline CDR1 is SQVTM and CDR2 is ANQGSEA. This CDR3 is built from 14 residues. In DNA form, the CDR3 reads TGCAGCGTCGCCGGGGACAGGGGTGGAAACACCATATATTTT. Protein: CSVAGDRGGNTIYF. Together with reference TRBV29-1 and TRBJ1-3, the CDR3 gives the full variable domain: SAVISQKPSRDICQRGTSLTIQCQVDSQVTMMFWYRQQPGQSLTLIATANQGSEATYESGFVIDKFPISRPNLTFSTLTVSNMSPEDSSIYLCSVAGDRGGNTIYFGEGSWLTVV.

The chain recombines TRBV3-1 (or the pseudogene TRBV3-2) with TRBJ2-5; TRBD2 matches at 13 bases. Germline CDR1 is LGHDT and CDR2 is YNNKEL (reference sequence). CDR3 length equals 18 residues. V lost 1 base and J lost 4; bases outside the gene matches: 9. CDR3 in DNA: TGTGCCAGCAGCCAAGGGTTAACTAGCGGGGGGGCAGGAGAGACCCAGTACTTC. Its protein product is CASSQGLTSGGAGETQYF.

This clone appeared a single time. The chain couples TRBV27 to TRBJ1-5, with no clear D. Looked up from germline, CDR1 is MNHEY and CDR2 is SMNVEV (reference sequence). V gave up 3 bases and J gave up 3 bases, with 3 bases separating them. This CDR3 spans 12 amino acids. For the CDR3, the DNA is TGTGCCAGCAGTTTCGTCAATCAGCCCCAGCATTTT. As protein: CASSFVNQPQHF.